The following is a T cell receptor beta chain sequence with its context. The PCR contained 60 Vbeta and 13 Jbeta primers. Assay: immunoSEQ multiplex PCR; the TCRdb copy retains only in-frame clones and omits some. Among some 150,000 clones, around 83% were seen once, and the ten largest hold less than 10%. CDR1 is SNHLY, CDR2 FYNNEI, per germline. The CDR3 spans 13 residues. The V end lost 6 bases, the J end lost 3 bases, and 11 bases lay between the germline ends. This record belongs to a study of cytomegalovirus exposure and HLA in healthy donors. This TCR was recovered from a woman in her forties or fifties in good health and CMV-seropositive. The specimen sequenced was PBMCs. The rearrangement joins TRBV2 to TRBJ1-2, with D unclear. CDR3 sequence reads: CASSARGHYGYTF. As DNA, the CDR3 is TGTGCCAGCAGCGCCCGGGGTCACTATGGCTACACCTTC.